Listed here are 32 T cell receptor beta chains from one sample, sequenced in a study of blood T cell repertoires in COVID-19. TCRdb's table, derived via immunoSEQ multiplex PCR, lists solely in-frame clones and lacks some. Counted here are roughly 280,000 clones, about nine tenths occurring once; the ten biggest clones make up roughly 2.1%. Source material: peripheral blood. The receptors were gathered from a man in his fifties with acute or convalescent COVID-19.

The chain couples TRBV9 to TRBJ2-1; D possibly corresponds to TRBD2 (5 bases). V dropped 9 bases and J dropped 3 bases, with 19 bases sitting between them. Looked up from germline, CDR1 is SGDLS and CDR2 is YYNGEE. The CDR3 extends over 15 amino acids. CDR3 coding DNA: TGTGCCACCGGGGTGGGATCCCAGAACTACAATGAGCAGTTCTTC. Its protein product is CATGVGSQNYNEQFF.

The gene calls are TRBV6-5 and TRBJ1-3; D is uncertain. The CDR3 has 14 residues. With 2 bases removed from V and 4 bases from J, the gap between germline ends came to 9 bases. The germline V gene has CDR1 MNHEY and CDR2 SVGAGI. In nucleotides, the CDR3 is TGTGCCAGCAGTTACGATGGCATCGGAAACACCATATATTTT. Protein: CASSYDGIGNTIYF.

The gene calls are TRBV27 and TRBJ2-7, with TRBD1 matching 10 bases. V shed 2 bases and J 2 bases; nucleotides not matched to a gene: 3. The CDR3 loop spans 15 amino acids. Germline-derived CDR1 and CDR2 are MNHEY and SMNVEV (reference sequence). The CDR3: CASSLIGTGAYEQYF. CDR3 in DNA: TGTGCCAGCAGTTTAATAGGGACAGGGGCCTACGAGCAGTACTTC.

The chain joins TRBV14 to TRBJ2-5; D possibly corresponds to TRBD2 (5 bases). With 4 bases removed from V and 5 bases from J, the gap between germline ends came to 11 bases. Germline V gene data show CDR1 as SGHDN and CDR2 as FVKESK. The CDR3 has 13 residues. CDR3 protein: CASSLGDFETQYF. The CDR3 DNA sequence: TGTGCCAGCAGCCTCGGGGATTTTGAGACCCAGTACTTC.

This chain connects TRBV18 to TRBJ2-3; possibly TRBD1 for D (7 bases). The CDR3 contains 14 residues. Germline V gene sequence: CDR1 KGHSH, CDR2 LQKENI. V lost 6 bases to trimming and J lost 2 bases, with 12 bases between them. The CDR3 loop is CASSRDRTTDTQYF. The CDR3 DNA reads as TGTGCCAGCTCGCGGGACAGAACCACAGATACGCAGTATTTT. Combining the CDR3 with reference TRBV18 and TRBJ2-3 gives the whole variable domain NAGVMQNPRHLVRRRGQEARLRCSPMKGHSHVYWYRQLPEEGLKFMVYLQKENIIDESGMPKERFSAEFPKEGPSILRIQQVVRGDSAAYFCASSRDRTTDTQYFGPGTRLTVL.

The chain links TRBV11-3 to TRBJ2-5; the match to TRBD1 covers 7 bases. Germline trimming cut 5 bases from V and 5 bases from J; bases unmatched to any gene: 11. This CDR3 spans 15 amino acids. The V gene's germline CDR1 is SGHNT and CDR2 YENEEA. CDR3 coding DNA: TGTGCCAGCAGCCCAGGGACAGCGGCGGAGGAGACCCAGTACTTC. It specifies CASSPGTAAEETQYF.

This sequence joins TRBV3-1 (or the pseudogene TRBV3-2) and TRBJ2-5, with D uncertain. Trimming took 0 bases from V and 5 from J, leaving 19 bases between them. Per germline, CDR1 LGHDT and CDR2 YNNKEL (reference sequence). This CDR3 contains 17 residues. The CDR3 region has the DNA TGTGCCAGCAGCCAAGATCTTAGGAGAGCGAGTGGGGAGACCCAGTACTTC. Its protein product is CASSQDLRRASGETQYF.

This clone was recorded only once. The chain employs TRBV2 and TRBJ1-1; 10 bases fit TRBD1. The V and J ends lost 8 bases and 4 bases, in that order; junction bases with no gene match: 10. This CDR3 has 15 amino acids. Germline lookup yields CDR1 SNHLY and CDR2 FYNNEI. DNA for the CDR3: TGTGCCAGCGGGCGAGAAGGGACAGGGGTCACTGAAGCTTTCTTT. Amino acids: CASGREGTGVTEAFF.

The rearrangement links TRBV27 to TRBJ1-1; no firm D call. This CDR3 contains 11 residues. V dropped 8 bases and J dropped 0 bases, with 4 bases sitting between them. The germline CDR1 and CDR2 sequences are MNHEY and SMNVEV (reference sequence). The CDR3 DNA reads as TGTGCCAGCGTCATGAACACTGAAGCTTTCTTT. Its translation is CASVMNTEAFF.

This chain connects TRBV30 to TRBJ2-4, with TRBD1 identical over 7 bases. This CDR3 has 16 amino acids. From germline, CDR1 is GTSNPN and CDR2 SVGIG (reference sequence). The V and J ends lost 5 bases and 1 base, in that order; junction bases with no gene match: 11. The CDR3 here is CAWGTTGRGAKNIQYF. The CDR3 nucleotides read TGTGCCTGGGGCACGACAGGGAGAGGGGCCAAAAACATTCAGTACTTC.

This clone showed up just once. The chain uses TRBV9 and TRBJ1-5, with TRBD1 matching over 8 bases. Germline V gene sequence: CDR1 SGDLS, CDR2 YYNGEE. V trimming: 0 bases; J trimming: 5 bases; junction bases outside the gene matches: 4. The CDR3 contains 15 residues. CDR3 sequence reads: CASSVGTGLYQPQHF. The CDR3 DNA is TGTGCCAGCAGCGTAGGGACAGGGTTGTATCAGCCCCAGCATTTT.

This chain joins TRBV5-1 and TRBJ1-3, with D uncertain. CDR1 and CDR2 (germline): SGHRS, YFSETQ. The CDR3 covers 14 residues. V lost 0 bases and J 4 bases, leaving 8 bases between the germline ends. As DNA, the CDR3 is TGCGCCAGCAGCTTGGCCCCGGGAGGAAACACCATATATTTT. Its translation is CASSLAPGGNTIYF.

The CDR3: CASSPIGGTSRETQYF. CDR3 DNA: TGTGCCAGCAGCCCGATAGGTGGGACAAGTAGAGAGACCCAGTACTTC. This rearrangement joins TRBV7-2 to TRBJ2-5; tentatively, D is TRBD1 (6 bases). The germline V and J ends were trimmed by 5 bases and 4 bases, with 20 bases remaining between them. This CDR3 is built from 16 residues. Germline CDR1 reads SGHTA; CDR2 reads FQGNSA.

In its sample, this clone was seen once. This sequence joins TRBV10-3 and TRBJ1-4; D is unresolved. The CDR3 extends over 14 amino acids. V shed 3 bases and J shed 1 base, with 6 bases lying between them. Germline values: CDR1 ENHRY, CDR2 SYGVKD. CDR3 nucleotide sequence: TGTGCCATCAGTGAAGCCGGAACTAATGAAAAACTGTTTTTT. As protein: CAISEAGTNEKLFF.

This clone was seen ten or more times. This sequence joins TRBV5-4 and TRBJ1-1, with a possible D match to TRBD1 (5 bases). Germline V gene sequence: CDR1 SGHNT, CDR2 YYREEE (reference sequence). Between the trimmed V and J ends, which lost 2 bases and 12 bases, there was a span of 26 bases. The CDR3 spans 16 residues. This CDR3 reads CASSFGGTHGDTETFF. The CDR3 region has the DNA TGTGCCAGCAGCTTTGGGGGGACCCACGGCGACACTGAGACTTTCTTT.

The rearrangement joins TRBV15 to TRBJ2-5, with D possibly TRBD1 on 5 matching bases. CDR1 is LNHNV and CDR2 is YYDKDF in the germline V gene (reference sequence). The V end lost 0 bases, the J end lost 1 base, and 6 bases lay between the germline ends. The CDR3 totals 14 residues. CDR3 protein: CATSRDQGQETQYF. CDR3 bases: TGTGCCACCAGCAGAGATCAGGGCCAAGAGACCCAGTACTTC.

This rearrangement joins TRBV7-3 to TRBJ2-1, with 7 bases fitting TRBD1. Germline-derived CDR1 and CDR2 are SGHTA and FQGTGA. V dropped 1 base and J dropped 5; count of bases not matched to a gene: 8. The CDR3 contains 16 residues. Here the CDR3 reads CASSLMQGTANNEQFF. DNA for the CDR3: TGTGCCAGCAGCTTAATGCAAGGGACAGCTAACAATGAGCAGTTCTTC.

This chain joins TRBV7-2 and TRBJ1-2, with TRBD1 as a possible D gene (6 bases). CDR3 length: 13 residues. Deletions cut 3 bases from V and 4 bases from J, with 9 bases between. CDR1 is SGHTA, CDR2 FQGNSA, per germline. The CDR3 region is CASSFDRSYGYTF. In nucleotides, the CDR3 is TGTGCCAGCAGCTTCGACAGGTCCTATGGCTACACCTTC.

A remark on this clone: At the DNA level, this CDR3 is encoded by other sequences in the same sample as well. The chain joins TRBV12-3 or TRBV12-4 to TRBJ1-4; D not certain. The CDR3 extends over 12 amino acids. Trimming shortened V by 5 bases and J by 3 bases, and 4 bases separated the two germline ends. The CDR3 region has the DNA TGTGCCAGCAGTCCATCTAATGAAAAACTGTTTTTT. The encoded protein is CASSPSNEKLFF.

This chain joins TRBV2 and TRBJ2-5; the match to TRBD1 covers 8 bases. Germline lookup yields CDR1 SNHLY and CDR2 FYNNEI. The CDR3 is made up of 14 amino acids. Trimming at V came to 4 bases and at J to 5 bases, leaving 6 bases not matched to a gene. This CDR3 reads CASSGAGGLETQYF. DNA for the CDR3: TGTGCCAGCAGTGGGGCAGGGGGCTTGGAGACCCAGTACTTC.

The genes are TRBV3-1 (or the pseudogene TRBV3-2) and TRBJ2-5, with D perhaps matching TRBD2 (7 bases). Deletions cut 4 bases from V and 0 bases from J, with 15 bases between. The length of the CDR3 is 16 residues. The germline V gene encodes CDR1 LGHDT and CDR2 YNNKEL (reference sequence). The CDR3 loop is CASSPWGEGDQETQYF. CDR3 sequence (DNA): TGTGCCAGCAGCCCCTGGGGGGAGGGGGACCAAGAGACCCAGTACTTC.

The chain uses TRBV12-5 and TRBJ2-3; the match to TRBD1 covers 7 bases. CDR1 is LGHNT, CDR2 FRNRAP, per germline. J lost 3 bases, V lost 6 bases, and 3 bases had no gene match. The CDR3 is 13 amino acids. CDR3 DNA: TGTGCTAGTGGAGGGGGCCTAACAGATACGCAGTATTTT. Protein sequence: CASGGGLTDTQYF.

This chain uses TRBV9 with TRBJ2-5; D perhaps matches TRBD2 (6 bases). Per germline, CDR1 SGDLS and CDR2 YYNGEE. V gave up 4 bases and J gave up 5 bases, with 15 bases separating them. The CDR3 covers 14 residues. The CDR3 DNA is TGTGCCAGCAGCCTCATAGCGGTCGGGGAGACCCAGTACTTC. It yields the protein CASSLIAVGETQYF.

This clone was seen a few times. The CDR3 loop reads CASSPDSRSNQPQHF. The CDR3 nucleotides read TGTGCCAGCAGCCCCGACAGCCGGAGCAATCAGCCCCAGCATTTT. The V call is TRBV2, the J call TRBJ1-5, with a weak D call TRBD1 (5 bases). V shed 6 bases and J shed 1 base, with 13 bases lying between them. CDR1 is SNHLY, CDR2 FYNNEI, per germline. There are 15 residues in the CDR3.

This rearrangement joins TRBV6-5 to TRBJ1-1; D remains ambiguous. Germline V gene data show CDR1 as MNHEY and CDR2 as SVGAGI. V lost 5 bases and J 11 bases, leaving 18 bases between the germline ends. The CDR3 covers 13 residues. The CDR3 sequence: CASSPRGWVEAFF. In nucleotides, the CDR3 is TGTGCCAGCAGTCCCCGCGGCTGGGTGGAGGCTTTCTTT.

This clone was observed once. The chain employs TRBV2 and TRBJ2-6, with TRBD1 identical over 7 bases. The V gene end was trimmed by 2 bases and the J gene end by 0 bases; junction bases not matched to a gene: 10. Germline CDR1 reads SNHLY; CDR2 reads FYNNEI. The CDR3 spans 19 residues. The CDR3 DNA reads TGTGCCAGCAGTGAACTGACCGGGACAGCCAACTCTGGGGCCAACGTCCTGACTTTC. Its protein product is CASSELTGTANSGANVLTF.

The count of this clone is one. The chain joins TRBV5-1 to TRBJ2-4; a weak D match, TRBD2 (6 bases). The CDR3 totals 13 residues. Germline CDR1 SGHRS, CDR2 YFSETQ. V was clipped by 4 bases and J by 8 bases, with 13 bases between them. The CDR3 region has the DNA TGCGCCAGCAGCGACACAGGCGGGGACATTCAGTACTTC. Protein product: CASSDTGGDIQYF.

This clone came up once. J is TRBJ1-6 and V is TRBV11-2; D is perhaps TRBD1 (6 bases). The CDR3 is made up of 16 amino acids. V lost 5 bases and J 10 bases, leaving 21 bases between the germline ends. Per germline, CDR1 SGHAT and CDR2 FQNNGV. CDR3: CASSPFLRGRESPLHF. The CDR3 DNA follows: TGTGCCAGCAGCCCCTTCCTCAGGGGAAGGGAGTCACCCCTCCACTTT.

The CDR3 coding sequence is TGCGCCAGCAGCTTGGCCCTAGCGCACTCGAGCTCCTACGAGCAGTACTTC. As protein: CASSLALAHSSSYEQYF. This chain links TRBV5-1 with TRBJ2-7, with D possibly TRBD2 on 6 matching bases. This CDR3 is 17 amino acids long. Germline CDR1 reads SGHRS; CDR2 reads YFSETQ. The V end lost 0 bases, the J end lost 0 bases, and 16 bases lay between the germline ends.

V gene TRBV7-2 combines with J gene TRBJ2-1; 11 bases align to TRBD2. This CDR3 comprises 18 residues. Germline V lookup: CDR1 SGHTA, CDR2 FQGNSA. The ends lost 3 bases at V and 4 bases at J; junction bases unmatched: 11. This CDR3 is CASSLVWASGGIYNEQFF. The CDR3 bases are TGTGCCAGCAGCTTGGTATGGGCTAGCGGGGGGATTTACAATGAGCAGTTCTTC.

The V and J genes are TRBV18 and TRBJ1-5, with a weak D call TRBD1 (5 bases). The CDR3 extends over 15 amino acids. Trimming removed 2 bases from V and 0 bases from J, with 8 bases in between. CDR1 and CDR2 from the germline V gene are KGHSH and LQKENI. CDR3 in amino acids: CASSPGAISNQPQHF. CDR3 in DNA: TGTGCCAGCTCACCAGGGGCTATTAGCAATCAGCCCCAGCATTTT.

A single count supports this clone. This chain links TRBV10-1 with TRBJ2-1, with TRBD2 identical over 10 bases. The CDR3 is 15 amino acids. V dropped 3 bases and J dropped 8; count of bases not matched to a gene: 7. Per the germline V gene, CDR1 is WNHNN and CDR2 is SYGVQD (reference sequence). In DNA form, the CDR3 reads TGCGCCAGCAGTGAATTAAGCGGGGGGGGCTATGAGCAGTTCTTC. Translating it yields CASSELSGGGYEQFF.